This T cell receptor (beta chain) was sequenced during a study of T cell responses to AZD1222 COVID-19 vaccine. Study in general: Pooling covered second doses at about 4 or about 12 weeks.

The repertoire was sequenced with immunoSEQ multiplex PCR; TCRdb's copy has only in-frame clones and lacks some. The repertoire holds some 120,000 clones, 90% to 95% seen once, with about 2.7% in the top ten. As concerns this clone: Its antigen remains unidentified.

Study-wide findings and caveats: The sample set comprised mostly white British donors with more females, and clonal diversity was possibly underestimated. Vaccination with two AZD1222 doses was followed by a rise in Spike-specific TCR breadth and depth.

The material was peripheral blood, obtained on day 0 of AZD1222 vaccination. The sequence derives from an adult in good health.

DNA of the CDR3: TGTGCCAGTACCTCAGGGGGGCAGCCCCAGCATTTT. Translating it yields CASTSGGQPQHF. This chain uses TRBV19 with TRBJ1-5; 7 bases line up with TRBD1. Germline-derived CDR1 and CDR2 are LNHDA and SQIVND (reference sequence). V lost 7 bases to trimming and J lost 7 bases; unmatched junction nucleotides: 4. The CDR3 covers 12 residues. Full variable domain (remainder filled in from reference TRBV19 and TRBJ1-5): DGGITQSPKYLFRKEGQNVTLSCEQNLNHDAMYWYRQDPGQGLRLIYYSQIVNDFQKGDIAEGYSVSREKKESFPLTVTSAQKNPTAFYLCASTSGGQPQHFGDGTRLSIL.